Presented here are 26 T cell receptor beta chains from one specimen sequenced in a study of cytomegalovirus exposure and HLA in healthy donors. Both 60 Vbeta primers and 13 Jbeta primers went into the PCR. Clones were sequenced by immunoSEQ multiplex PCR, and TCRdb holds only the in-frame ones, with some missing. The repertoire holds about 160,000 clones, with over 70% as singletons. The specimen was PBMCs. These receptors came from a man aged 18 to 29 in good health and CMV-seropositive.

The chain uses TRBV10-3 and TRBJ1-1, with TRBD1 matching over 8 bases. Germline CDR1 and CDR2: ENHRY and SYGVKD. The CDR3 has 14 residues. Germline trimming cut 2 bases from V and 3 bases from J; bases unmatched to any gene: 2. As DNA, the CDR3 is TGTGCCATCAGTGAGGGACAGGGTGACACTGAAGCTTTCTTT. Encoded protein: CAISEGQGDTEAFF.

The rearrangement joins TRBV19 to TRBJ2-7; 10 nucleotides match TRBD2. After removal of 2 bases from V and 5 bases from J, the junction contained 9 bases not matched to a gene. This CDR3 is built from 16 residues. Germline V gives CDR1 LNHDA, CDR2 SQIVND (reference sequence). CDR3 sequence (DNA): TGTGCCAGTAGTATAAGGGCTAGCGGGAGCGGCCACGAGCAGTACTTC. The encoded protein is CASSIRASGSGHEQYF.

The chain combines TRBV7-8 with TRBJ2-3; D unclear. Trimming took off 2 bases at V and 2 bases at J, with 8 bases between the two ends. Germline CDR1 and CDR2: SGHVS and FQNEAQ. The CDR3 runs 14 residues. CDR3 DNA: TGTGCCAGCAGCTTAACCGGGTCCACAGATACGCAGTATTTT. Translated: CASSLTGSTDTQYF. The full variable domain, its missing parts supplied by reference TRBV7-8 and TRBJ2-3, is GAGVSQSPRYKVAKRGQDVALRCDPISGHVSLFWYQQALGQGPEFLTYFQNEAQLDKSGLPSDRFFAERPEGSVSTLKIQRTQQEDSAVYLCASSLTGSTDTQYFGPGTRLTVL.

V and J are TRBV6-1 and TRBJ2-1; a weak D match, TRBD2 (6 bases). Germline CDR1 MNHNS, CDR2 SASEGT. The V and J ends lost 8 bases and 1 base respectively, with 15 bases between them. This CDR3 region has 15 residues. For the CDR3, the DNA is TGTGCCAGCTGTCCGGGAGTAGGATCCTACAATGAGCAGTTCTTC. Translated: CASCPGVGSYNEQFF.

As regards this clone: At one end, the junction sequence differs from germline, possibly due to a read error. The chain uses TRBV9 and TRBJ2-6; possible D gene TRBD1, 5 bases. This CDR3 has 16 residues. Germline CDR1 reads SGDLS; CDR2 reads YYNGEE. CDR3 nucleotides: TGTGCCAGCAGCGTAGCTGGTATCACTGGGGCCAACGGCCTGACTTTC. It translates to CASSVAGITGANGLTF.

This clone was observed a single time. V usage is TRBV9 and J usage is TRBJ2-5; D is possibly TRBD2 (6 bases). The J call may be incorrect, as the DNA end agrees better with TRBJ2-7. Germline V CDR1 and CDR2: SGDLS, YYNGEE. This CDR3 has 15 amino acids. The chain's CDR3 is CASSVAGTGAYEQYF. DNA for the CDR3: TGTGCCAGCAGCGTAGCAGGGACTGGAGCCTACGAGCAGTACTTC.

This clone was detected a few times. CDR3 residues: CASSQFRTGPRTGELFF. CDR3 nucleotide sequence: TGTGCCAGCAGCCAATTTAGGACTGGCCCAAGGACCGGGGAGCTGTTTTTT. The rearrangement joins TRBV14 to TRBJ2-2, with D tentatively TRBD2 (5 bases). The CDR3 totals 17 residues. Trimming shortened V by 2 bases and J by 5 bases, and 18 bases separated the two germline ends. The V gene's germline CDR1 is SGHDN and CDR2 FVKESK.

The chain uses TRBV10-3 and TRBJ2-2, with 7 bases that match TRBD1. The CDR3 sequence is 15 residues long. The germline CDR1 and CDR2 sequences are ENHRY and SYGVKD. Losses at the gene ends were 11 bases for V and 5 bases for J; bases not matched to a gene: 14. In DNA form, the CDR3 reads TGTGCCTCGAAACAGGGGACCGGGATTACCGGGGAGCTGTTTTTT. This encodes CASKQGTGITGELFF.

This chain joins TRBV5-4 and TRBJ1-1; the D gene is possibly TRBD1 (5 bases). The V and J ends lost 9 bases and 1 base respectively, with 16 bases between them. The CDR3 is 14 amino acids. Germline V gives CDR1 SGHNT, CDR2 YYREEE (reference sequence). This chain's CDR3 is CAITTIQENTEAFF. The CDR3 DNA sequence: TGTGCCATTACGACCATACAGGAGAACACTGAAGCTTTCTTT. Looking up the rest from reference TRBV5-4 and TRBJ1-1 gives the full variable domain: ETGVTQSPTHLIKTRGQQVTLRCSSQSGHNTVSWYQQALGQGPQFIFQYYREEENGRGNFPPRFSGLQFPNYSSELNVNALELDDSALYLCAITTIQENTEAFFGQGTRLTVV.

This chain joins TRBV7-8 and TRBJ2-5; a possible D gene is TRBD1 (5 bases). The germline V and J ends were trimmed by 1 base and 4 bases, with 13 bases remaining between them. CDR1 is SGHVS and CDR2 is FQNEAQ in the germline V gene. This CDR3 region has 15 residues. The CDR3 is CASSLGYHGAETQYF. CDR3 DNA sequence: TGTGCCAGCAGCTTAGGGTACCATGGGGCAGAGACCCAGTACTTC.

This sequence joins TRBV18 and TRBJ1-4; D is undetermined. Between the trimmed V and J ends, which lost 5 bases and 3 bases, there was a span of 13 bases. Per the germline V gene, CDR1 is KGHSH and CDR2 is LQKENI. CDR3 length: 15 amino acids. CDR3 protein: CASSASLAANEKLFF. CDR3 sequence (DNA): TGTGCCAGCTCAGCCTCCCTCGCGGCTAATGAAAAACTGTTTTTT.

Remarks on this clone: Compared with germline, one end of the junction differs, possibly owing to a read error. The chain combines TRBV27 with TRBJ2-6, with D maybe TRBD1 (5 bases). The length of the CDR3 is 17 residues. CDR1 and CDR2 from the germline V gene are MNHEY and SMNVEV (reference sequence). The CDR3 sequence: CASSFEVSSSGANGLTF. CDR3 sequence (DNA): TGTGCCAGCAGTTTTGAGGTTTCGAGCTCTGGGGCCAACGGCCTGACTTTC.

This chain joins TRBV5-8 and TRBJ2-1; D perhaps matches TRBD2 (6 bases). V was cut by 2 bases and J by 7 bases, with 13 bases left in between. The CDR3 spans 14 residues. Germline CDR1 SGHTS, CDR2 YDEGEE. Written as DNA, the CDR3 is TGTGCCAGCAGCTTCTCTGACCGGGGGAATGAGCAGTTCTTC. This codes for CASSFSDRGNEQFF.

The rearrangement links TRBV29-1 to TRBJ1-5; 7 nucleotides match TRBD1. Germline trimming cut 4 bases from V and 1 base from J; bases unmatched to any gene: 10. Germline values: CDR1 SQVTM, CDR2 ANQGSEA. The CDR3 has 16 amino acids. The CDR3 is CSVAGWQGESNQPQHF. DNA of the CDR3: TGCAGCGTTGCCGGGTGGCAGGGGGAAAGCAATCAGCCCCAGCATTTT.

V gene TRBV6-1 combines with J gene TRBJ2-3, with D possibly being TRBD1 (6 bases). Trimming shortened V by 1 base and J by 0 bases, and 8 bases separated the two germline ends. CDR3 length: 15 residues. Germline V CDR1 and CDR2: MNHNS, SASEGT. CDR3 in DNA: TGTGCCAGCAGTGAAGTCAGGGGTAGCACAGATACGCAGTATTTT. The encoded protein is CASSEVRGSTDTQYF.

This clone was detected a few times. The rearrangement joins TRBV5-1 to TRBJ2-3, with D possibly TRBD2 on 6 matching bases. The CDR3 has 16 amino acids. Germline-derived CDR1 and CDR2 are SGHRS and YFSETQ. Trimming pared 6 bases from V and 1 base from J, leaving 18 bases between. CDR3: CASMSAGGARTDTQYF. CDR3 DNA: TGCGCCAGCATGTCAGCGGGTGGGGCACGCACAGATACGCAGTATTTT. Drawing the rest from reference TRBV5-1 and TRBJ2-3, the complete variable domain is KAGVTQTPRYLIKTRGQQVTLSCSPISGHRSVSWYQQTPGQGLQFLFEYFSETQRNKGNFPGRFSGRQFSNSRSEMNVSTLELGDSALYLCASMSAGGARTDTQYFGPGTRLTVL.

The chain uses TRBV7-6 and TRBJ1-5, with D perhaps matching TRBD1 (5 bases). Germline assignment: CDR1 SGHVS and CDR2 FNYEAQ. The CDR3 consists of 14 residues. Trimming took off 5 bases at V and 0 bases at J, with 8 bases between the two ends. DNA of the CDR3: TGTGCCAGCAGCCTGACAGTTAGCAATCAGCCCCAGCATTTT. This translates into CASSLTVSNQPQHF.

The chain joins TRBV6-1 to TRBJ2-3; TRBD2 agrees at 9 bases. The CDR3 spans 14 residues. Germline trimming cut 6 bases from V and 6 bases from J; bases unmatched to any gene: 7. Germline lookup yields CDR1 MNHNS and CDR2 SASEGT. CDR3: CASRPGLASDTQYF. The CDR3 nucleotides read TGTGCCAGCAGACCGGGACTAGCCTCGGATACGCAGTATTTT.

This clone showed up just a few times. The chain combines TRBV18 with TRBJ1-5, with 7 bases that match TRBD1. This CDR3 has 15 amino acids. The V and J ends lost 2 bases and 7 bases, in that order; junction bases with no gene match: 8. The V gene's germline CDR1 is KGHSH and CDR2 LQKENI. Here the CDR3 reads CASSPEGAAGQPQHF. CDR3 bases: TGTGCCAGCTCACCAGAGGGGGCAGCAGGGCAGCCCCAGCATTTT.

The CDR3 DNA reads as TGTGCCAGCAGCGCGGAGGGACAGGGAAAGCTGATGAACACTGAAGCTTTCTTT. It is translated as CASSAEGQGKLMNTEAFF. V gene TRBV9 combines with J gene TRBJ1-1, with 9 bases fitting TRBD1. In germline, CDR1 is SGDLS, CDR2 YYNGEE. V was pared by 3 bases and J by 0 bases, with 12 bases of the junction left unmatched. This CDR3 contains 18 residues.

The chain couples TRBV27 to TRBJ1-2, with a weak D call TRBD1 (5 bases). The CDR3 spans 15 residues. Germline CDR1 is MNHEY and CDR2 is SMNVEV (reference sequence). V was cut by 6 bases and J by 8 bases, with 22 bases left in between. As DNA, the CDR3 is TGTGCCAGCAGCATTAGAATGGGGGGGTTGGGGGGCTACACCTTC. It encodes CASSIRMGGLGGYTF.

The genes are TRBV7-9 and TRBJ1-1; 9 nucleotides align to TRBD1. The germline V gene has CDR1 SEHNR and CDR2 FQNEAQ (reference sequence). The CDR3 extends over 14 amino acids. V lost 5 bases to trimming and J lost 1 base; unmatched junction nucleotides: 2. The DNA for the CDR3 is TGTGCCAGCAGCACGACAGGGGGGAACACTGAAGCTTTCTTT. Residues: CASSTTGGNTEAFF. Full variable domain (outside the CDR3, taken from reference TRBV7-9 and TRBJ1-1): DTGVSQNPRHKITKRGQNVTFRCDPISEHNRLYWYRQTLGQGPEFLTYFQNEAQLEKSRLLSDRFSAERPKGSFSTLEIQRTEQGDSAMYLCASSTTGGNTEAFFGQGTRLTVV.

The chain uses TRBV4-1 and TRBJ2-3; 12 bases map to TRBD2. This CDR3 has 18 amino acids. The V gene end was trimmed by 4 bases and the J gene end by 2 bases; junction bases not matched to a gene: 10. Per the germline V gene, CDR1 is MGHRA and CDR2 is YSYEKL. Here the CDR3 reads CASSPLPGLAGLTDTQYF. The CDR3 DNA reads TGCGCCAGCAGCCCCCTTCCAGGACTAGCGGGACTCACAGATACGCAGTATTTT.

V and J are TRBV9 and TRBJ2-7, with 7 bases lining up with TRBD1. The ends lost 3 bases at V and 2 bases at J; junction bases unmatched: 20. The length of the CDR3 is 19 residues. CDR1 and CDR2 (germline): SGDLS, YYNGEE. CDR3 sequence: CASSALGQSNQGETYEQYF. The CDR3 DNA reads TGTGCCAGCAGCGCACTGGGACAAAGCAACCAGGGGGAGACCTACGAGCAGTACTTC.

This chain joins TRBV4-1 and TRBJ2-5; D is uncertain. The CDR3 is 17 residues long. V was clipped by 3 bases and J by 5 bases, with 22 bases between them. The germline gives CDR1 MGHRA, CDR2 YSYEKL. This CDR3 reads CASSQFQELGIWETQYF. CDR3 sequence (DNA): TGCGCCAGCAGCCAGTTTCAAGAGCTAGGAATCTGGGAGACCCAGTACTTC.

The V call is TRBV18, the J call TRBJ2-5; TRBD2 matches 13 bases. The CDR3 consists of 17 residues. The V segment lost 2 bases and the J segment 11 bases; nucleotides outside the gene matches: 14. From germline, CDR1 is KGHSH and CDR2 LQKENI. For the CDR3, the DNA is TGTGCCAGCTCACCAACACTAGGACTAGCGGGGGAGGAGGAGCAGTACTTC. It yields the protein CASSPTLGLAGEEEQYF.